Shown below are 20 T cell receptor beta chains from a single sample sequenced in a study of blood T cell repertoires in COVID-19. Some clones are missing from TCRdb's copy, which holds only in-frame ones; the method was immunoSEQ multiplex PCR. Among under 300,000 clones, about 83% were seen once, and the ten largest hold about 1.5%. Source material: peripheral blood. These receptors all come from a middle-aged woman who had recovered from COVID-19.

This sequence joins TRBV4-1 and TRBJ2-7, with D unclear. The CDR3 runs 14 residues. The V end lost 4 bases, the J end lost 5 bases, and 15 bases lay between the germline ends. Germline V gene data show CDR1 as MGHRA and CDR2 as YSYEKL. The CDR3 loop reads CASSLLTTTHEQYF. CDR3 DNA: TGCGCCAGCAGCCTACTTACTACAACGCACGAGCAGTACTTC.

This CDR3 is CASSPPGVGEKLFF. The CDR3 DNA sequence: TGTGCCAGCTCACCACCAGGGGTGGGTGAAAAACTGTTTTTT. The chain recombines TRBV18 with TRBJ1-4; D is possibly TRBD1 (5 bases). The CDR3 is 14 amino acids. CDR1 and CDR2 from the germline V gene are KGHSH and LQKENI. V lost 0 bases to trimming and J lost 7 bases, with 9 bases between them.

The chain uses TRBV4-1 and TRBJ1-1; 7 bases map to TRBD1. The CDR3 totals 15 residues. With V trimmed by 1 base and J by 2 bases, 4 bases remained unmatched. Germline V gene lookup returns CDR1 MGHRA and CDR2 YSYEKL. The CDR3 coding sequence is TGCGCCAGCAGCCAAGTCGACAGGGATAACACTGAAGCTTTCTTT. Protein product: CASSQVDRDNTEAFF.

The chain carries TRBV5-5 and TRBJ1-6, with TRBD1 matching over 8 bases. The V gene end was trimmed by 2 bases and the J gene end by 3 bases; junction bases not matched to a gene: 4. Germline-derived CDR1 and CDR2 are SGHKS and YYEKEE (reference sequence). The CDR3 has 16 residues. The CDR3 DNA reads as TGTGCCAGCAGCTTTACAGGGACAGGCTATAATTCACCCCTCCACTTT. This gives the protein CASSFTGTGYNSPLHF. Full variable domain (missing parts from reference TRBV5-5 and TRBJ1-6): DAGVTQSPTHLIKTRGQQVTLRCSPISGHKSVSWYQQVLGQGPQFIFQYYEKEERGRGNFPDRFSARQFPNYSSELNVNALLLGDSALYLCASSFTGTGYNSPLHFGNGTRLTVT.

The chain is built from TRBV9 and TRBJ1-3; tentative D call: TRBD1 (5 bases). V was trimmed by 0 bases and J by 2 bases, leaving 6 bases between them. This CDR3 region has 14 residues. The germline V gene has CDR1 SGDLS and CDR2 YYNGEE. The CDR3 region is CASSVGGAGNTIYF. The CDR3 nucleotides are TGTGCCAGCAGCGTAGGGGGGGCTGGAAACACCATATATTTT.

The V and J genes are TRBV25-1 and TRBJ1-1; D remains unclear. Trimming cost V 5 bases and J 10 bases, with 14 bases left between them. The CDR3 spans 12 residues. Germline V gene lookup returns CDR1 MGHDK and CDR2 SYGVNS. The CDR3: CASSTYQRAAFF. The CDR3 DNA sequence: TGTGCCAGCAGTACCTACCAGCGGGCAGCTTTCTTT. The complete variable domain, with remaining parts taken from reference TRBV25-1 and TRBJ1-1, reads EADIYQTPRYLVIGTGKKITLECSQTMGHDKMYWYQQDPGMELHLIHYSYGVNSTEKGDLSSESTVSRIRTEHFPLTLESARPSHTSQYLCASSTYQRAAFFGQGTRLTVV.

CDR3 nucleotide sequence: TGTGCCAGCAGCTTCGCCGGGACTAGCGGGGGGACGCAGTATTTT. Translating gives CASSFAGTSGGTQYF. The chain has TRBV11-2 and TRBJ2-3; TRBD2 matches 15 bases. The CDR3 loop spans 15 amino acids. With 3 bases clipped from V and 9 bases from J, the junction kept 4 bases outside the gene matches. Germline V gives CDR1 SGHAT, CDR2 FQNNGV.

The chain recombines TRBV6-5 with TRBJ1-1, with D unclear. V was shortened by 0 bases and J by 7 bases, with 9 bases between the two germline ends. CDR3 length: 13 amino acids. Germline CDR1 and CDR2: MNHEY and SVGAGI. CDR3: CASSYSSLIEAFF. In nucleotides, the CDR3 is TGTGCCAGCAGTTACTCGAGTCTAATTGAAGCTTTCTTT.

V usage is TRBV19 and J usage is TRBJ1-5; perhaps TRBD1 as D (6 bases). The V end was cut by 3 bases, the J end by 5 bases, with 11 bases between. The CDR3 is made up of 14 amino acids. Germline CDR1 LNHDA, CDR2 SQIVND (reference sequence). This CDR3 reads CASSITGRDQPQHF. CDR3 sequence (DNA): TGTGCCAGTAGTATTACAGGGAGGGATCAGCCCCAGCATTTT.

In DNA, the CDR3 is TGTGCCAGTAGTATGGGCAGGGGGGCAGAGACCCAGTACTTC. It is translated as CASSMGRGAETQYF. V and J are TRBV19 and TRBJ2-5; maybe TRBD1 (7 bases). This CDR3 has 14 residues. Germline V CDR1 and CDR2: LNHDA, SQIVND (reference sequence). V was shortened by 3 bases and J by 4 bases, with 12 bases between the two germline ends.

The chain recombines TRBV2 with TRBJ2-2; 12 bases match TRBD2. This CDR3 region has 15 residues. V gave up 3 bases and J gave up 4 bases; unmatched junction bases: 0. Germline V gene lookup returns CDR1 SNHLY and CDR2 FYNNEI. The CDR3 nucleotides read TGTGCCAGCAGTGAGACTAGCGGGGGCACCGGGGAGCTGTTTTTT. It encodes CASSETSGGTGELFF.

This chain uses TRBV29-1 with TRBJ2-5; possible D gene TRBD1, 6 bases. V gave up 5 bases and J gave up 2 bases, with 18 bases separating them. Germline-derived CDR1 and CDR2 are SQVTM and ANQGSEA. This CDR3 spans 15 amino acids. CDR3 bases: TGCAGCGTTATACCAGCGGTCGGGACACAAGAGACCCAGTACTTC. Translation gives CSVIPAVGTQETQYF.

J is TRBJ1-6 and V is TRBV5-4; tentative D call: TRBD1 (5 bases). The CDR3 totals 16 residues. V gave up 6 bases and J gave up 1 base, with 14 bases separating them. Germline CDR1 SGHNT, CDR2 YYREEE (reference sequence). DNA for the CDR3: TGTGCCAGCACCATGTGGGGGGGGTCCTATAATTCACCCCTCCACTTT. Its protein is CASTMWGGSYNSPLHF.

The chain links TRBV28 to TRBJ1-3, with a weak D call TRBD1 (5 bases). V was pared by 6 bases and J by 0 bases, with 12 bases between. Germline V CDR1 and CDR2: MDHEN, SYDVKM. The CDR3 sequence is 15 residues long. CDR3 sequence: CASRRVQGSGNTIYF. The CDR3 region has the DNA TGTGCCAGCAGAAGAGTCCAGGGCTCTGGAAACACCATATATTTT.

This clone occurred a few times. The chain links TRBV3-1 (or the pseudogene TRBV3-2) to TRBJ1-5; 10 nucleotides match TRBD1. The V gene end was trimmed by 5 bases and the J gene end by 2 bases; junction bases not matched to a gene: 0. This CDR3 contains 14 residues. Germline values: CDR1 LGHDT, CDR2 YNNKEL (reference sequence). The CDR3 sequence: CASSGQGGNQPQHF. In DNA form, the CDR3 reads TGTGCCAGCAGCGGACAGGGGGGCAATCAGCCCCAGCATTTT.

V and J are TRBV7-2 and TRBJ1-1, with D perhaps matching TRBD1 (5 bases). Germline V gives CDR1 SGHTA, CDR2 FQGNSA. The CDR3 is 13 residues long. V was clipped by 4 bases and J by 7 bases, with 13 bases between them. Written as DNA, the CDR3 is TGTGCCAGCAGCTGGCGGGGGGGGAATGAAGCTTTCTTT. Its translation: CASSWRGGNEAFF.

To note about this clone: The identical CDR3 is also encoded by other nucleotide sequences in the sample. The chain recombines TRBV29-1 with TRBJ2-3; 13 bases fit TRBD2. The V gene's germline CDR1 is SQVTM and CDR2 ANQGSEA. The junction had 0 bases not matched to a gene; V was cut back by 6 bases and J by 3 bases. CDR3 length equals 13 residues. As DNA, the CDR3 is TGCAGCGTGGGACTAGCGGGGACAGATACGCAGTATTTT. It translates to CSVGLAGTDTQYF.

J is TRBJ1-5 and V is TRBV5-6, with 9 bases that match TRBD1. CDR3 length: 15 amino acids. Per germline, CDR1 SGHDT and CDR2 YYEEEE. The ends lost 4 bases at V and 4 bases at J; junction bases unmatched: 6. The CDR3 here is CASSMGTGRNQPQHF. In DNA, the CDR3 is TGTGCCAGCAGCATGGGGACAGGGAGGAATCAGCCCCAGCATTTT.

The V gene is TRBV27, the J gene TRBJ1-3, with 7 bases lining up with TRBD1. The germline V gene encodes CDR1 MNHEY and CDR2 SMNVEV (reference sequence). This CDR3 has 15 residues. V was pared by 5 bases and J by 3 bases, with 7 bases of the junction left unmatched. Here the CDR3 DNA reads TGTGCCAGCAGTCCGCAGACAGGGTTTGGAAACACCATATATTTT. Its translation is CASSPQTGFGNTIYF.

Only one count was recorded for this clone. The J gene is TRBJ1-5, the V gene TRBV5-5, with 8 bases that match TRBD1. The germline V gene encodes CDR1 SGHKS and CDR2 YYEKEE (reference sequence). V lost 4 bases and J lost 4; bases outside the gene matches: 7. This CDR3 spans 15 amino acids. This CDR3 reads CASSVGRTGNQPQHF. CDR3 DNA sequence: TGTGCCAGCAGCGTTGGCCGGACAGGGAATCAGCCCCAGCATTTT.